Listed here are 6 T cell receptor beta chains from one sample, sequenced in a study of T cells in localized non-small cell lung cancer (dated by TCRdb to about 2020). Receptor libraries were prepared by the immunoSEQ multiplex PCR assay. TCRdb limited this immuneACCESS table to in-frame rearrangements with V and J called. A share of clones is missing; checked studies link under half to unresolved V genes, and the rest is unexplained. For this sample the table gives fewer than 40,000 clones, of which approximately 86% were detected only once. Less than 5% of the sample is taken by the ten largest. The input for sequencing was peripheral blood mononuclear cells, taken before any cancer treatment. The receptors shown here come from a woman between 40 and 69 years old with stage III lung adenocarcinoma.

The chain couples TRBV30 to TRBJ2-1; possibly TRBD2 for D (6 bases). The germline V gene has CDR1 GTSNPN and CDR2 SVGIG (reference sequence). The V and J ends lost 4 bases and 12 bases respectively, with 13 bases between them. The CDR3 contains 11 residues. This CDR3 is CAWTLRDLQFF. The CDR3 coding sequence is TGTGCCTGGACCCTAAGGGACTTGCAGTTCTTC.

The genes are TRBV5-1 and TRBJ1-2; 11 bases are a match to TRBD1. The V segment lost 4 bases and the J segment 4 bases; nucleotides outside the gene matches: 3. The CDR3 contains 14 residues. CDR1 SGHRS and CDR2 YFSETQ come from the germline V gene. The CDR3 bases are TGCGCCAGCAGCACCGGGACAGGGGGCTATGGCTACACCTTC. It is translated as CASSTGTGGYGYTF.

This chain joins TRBV2 and TRBJ2-3; D is unresolved. Germline V gene lookup returns CDR1 SNHLY and CDR2 FYNNEI. This CDR3 comprises 12 residues. Trimming took off 7 bases at V and 2 bases at J, with 7 bases between the two ends. The chain's CDR3 is CASNGYTDTQYF. In DNA form, the CDR3 reads TGTGCCAGCAACGGGTACACAGATACGCAGTATTTT.

CDR3 nucleotide sequence: TGTGCCAGCAGCTTAGCGGGGCCCCGCTCCTACAATGAGCAGTTCTTC. Translation gives CASSLAGPRSYNEQFF. V gene TRBV7-3 combines with J gene TRBJ2-1; D is possibly TRBD2 (6 bases). The CDR3 covers 16 residues. Germline V CDR1 and CDR2: SGHTA, FQGTGA. The ends were cut back, 2 bases at V and 0 bases at J, with 11 bases in the middle. The full variable domain, in which reference TRBV7-3 and TRBJ2-1 provide the parts outside the CDR3, is GAGVSQTPSNKVTEKGKYVELRCDPISGHTALYWYRQSLGQGPEFLIYFQGTGAADDSGLPNDRFFAVRPEGSVSTLKIQRTERGDSAVYLCASSLAGPRSYNEQFFGPGTRLTVL.

This chain joins TRBV10-3 and TRBJ1-3; TRBD1 agrees at 9 bases. J lost 15 bases, V lost 9 bases, and 6 bases had no gene match. The length of the CDR3 is 10 residues. Germline V gene sequence: CDR1 ENHRY, CDR2 SYGVKD. The chain's CDR3 is CAMGQGIKYF. CDR3 in DNA: TGTGCCATGGGACAGGGAATCAAATATTTT.

The chain joins TRBV30 to TRBJ1-2; D remains ambiguous. V lost 1 base and J lost 4, with 10 bases in between. This CDR3 has 13 residues. The germline CDR1 and CDR2 sequences are GTSNPN and SVGIG (reference sequence). CDR3 sequence reads: CAWSALLIYGYTF. The CDR3 bases are TGTGCCTGGAGTGCGCTCCTTATCTATGGCTACACCTTC.